What follows are 26 T cell receptor beta chains derived from one specimen sequenced in a study of T-cell memory formation after mild COVID-19. TCRdb reanalysed the 5' RACE reads using MiXCR and keeps one entry per CDR3 protein. The sample lists around 530,000 distinct CDR3 sequences, roughly 21% occurring once. Sequenced input: PBMCs or a T cell subset sorted from them (not recorded which). Source of these receptors: an adult woman who had mild COVID-19 (a few samples of this study predate the infection). Cell type and time point are not known.

V gene TRBV5-1 combines with J gene TRBJ2-2; D ambiguous. The CDR3 covers 14 residues. V gave up 1 base and J gave up 6 bases, with 10 bases separating them. Germline V gene data show CDR1 as SGHRS and CDR2 as YFSETQ. DNA of the CDR3: TGCGCCAGCAGCTTGATTGGGTCCCCCGGGGAGCTGTTTTTT. This codes for CASSLIGSPGELFF.

The V gene is TRBV24-1, the J gene TRBJ2-3, with 10 nucleotides matching TRBD1. The germline CDR1 and CDR2 sequences are KGHDR and SFDVKD. V lost 4 bases to trimming and J lost 3 bases; unmatched junction nucleotides: 6. This CDR3 is built from 16 residues. The CDR3 bases are TGTGCCACCAGTGACCCGGACAGGGGGGCTACAGATACGCAGTATTTT. Translation: CATSDPDRGATDTQYF.

The rearrangement uses TRBV7-3 and TRBJ2-5, with a tentative D call TRBD2 (7 bases). The V end lost 8 bases, the J end lost 0 bases, and 10 bases lay between the germline ends. Germline V gene sequence: CDR1 SGHTA, CDR2 FQGTGA. The CDR3 extends over 13 amino acids. Here the CDR3 DNA reads TGTGCCAGCGGGGGGGGCAACCAAGAGACCCAGTACTTC. It yields the protein CASGGGNQETQYF.

This clonotype was recorded once. CDR3 region: CASSSTLAGVSTDTQYF. The CDR3 nucleotides are TGTGCCAGCAGCTCGACCCTAGCGGGGGTTAGCACAGATACGCAGTATTTT. The V and J genes are TRBV3-1 and TRBJ2-3; TRBD2 matches 10 bases. The germline CDR1 and CDR2 sequences are LGHDT and YNNKEL (reference sequence). After removal of 5 bases from V and 0 bases from J, the junction contained 8 bases not matched to a gene. CDR3 length equals 17 residues.

This clonotype was recorded a few times. This chain uses TRBV4-1 with TRBJ2-1; TRBD1 aligns across 8 bases. The CDR3 is 16 amino acids. The trim removed 4 bases at V and 0 bases at J, leaving 5 bases unmatched. CDR1 is MGHRA, CDR2 YSYEKL, per germline. The CDR3, as DNA: TGCGCCAGCAGCCGGGGACAGGCGAGCTCCTACAATGAGCAGTTCTTC. It is translated as CASSRGQASSYNEQFF.

This clonotype was counted a few times. The J gene is TRBJ1-1, the V gene TRBV12-3 or TRBV12-4; D is possibly TRBD1 (6 bases). Trimming cost V 6 bases and J 1 base, with 12 bases left between them. The CDR3 length is 14 residues. The CDR3 DNA reads TGTGCCAGCAGACCACAGGGATCGAACACTGAAGCTTTCTTT. This encodes CASRPQGSNTEAFF.

This sequence joins TRBV12-3 or TRBV12-4 and TRBJ1-2; D not certain. The CDR3 has 12 amino acids. Trimming took off 4 bases at V and 8 bases at J, with 11 bases between the two ends. The DNA of the CDR3 is TGTGCCAGCAGTTCTGGACGTTACGGCTACACCTTC. Translated, it gives CASSSGRYGYTF.

The CDR3: CASSLGGEAQYF. The CDR3 DNA sequence: TGTGCCAGCAGCTTGGGCGGAGAAGCCCAGTACTTC. V usage is TRBV5-6 and J usage is TRBJ2-5, with D unresolved. With 0 bases removed from V and 9 bases from J, the gap between germline ends came to 9 bases. CDR1 and CDR2 from the germline V gene are SGHDT and YYEEEE. The CDR3 covers 12 residues.

The chain recombines TRBV4-3 with TRBJ2-2, with unresolved D. Germline-derived CDR1 and CDR2 are LGHNA and YSLEER. CDR3 length: 16 amino acids. The V end was cut by 0 bases, the J end by 0 bases, with 8 bases between. As DNA, the CDR3 is TGCGCCAGCAGCCAAGATCGGGCAGCGAACACCGGGGAGCTGTTTTTT. Its translation: CASSQDRAANTGELFF.

This clonotype was detected only a few times. J is TRBJ2-2 and V is TRBV5-1, with D maybe TRBD1 (5 bases). V was shortened by 0 bases and J by 8 bases, with 14 bases between the two germline ends. The CDR3 sequence is 15 residues long. The V gene's germline CDR1 is SGHRS and CDR2 YFSETQ. The CDR3 reads CASSLEGRNIGELFF. As DNA, the CDR3 is TGCGCCAGCAGCTTGGAGGGGCGGAACATTGGGGAGCTGTTTTTT.

The chain uses TRBV4-1 and TRBJ2-7; D unclear. Germline CDR1 and CDR2: MGHRA and YSYEKL. V shed 0 bases and J shed 5 bases, with 8 bases lying between them. This CDR3 comprises 13 residues. DNA of the CDR3: TGCGCCAGCAGCCAAGATCAAGGGAACGAGCAGTACTTC. Protein: CASSQDQGNEQYF.

This clonotype came up a few times. This chain connects TRBV20-1 to TRBJ1-1; unclear D gene. The CDR3 extends over 14 amino acids. Per the germline V gene, CDR1 is DFQATT and CDR2 is SNEGSKA (reference sequence). The CDR3 loop reads CSPFSVEGNTEAFF. DNA for the CDR3: TGCAGCCCCTTTAGCGTGGAGGGGAACACTGAAGCTTTCTTT.

The chain carries TRBV9 and TRBJ1-2; no reliable D call. Germline V gene sequence: CDR1 SGDLS, CDR2 YYNGEE. This CDR3 has 14 amino acids. Between the trimmed V and J ends, which lost 6 bases and 8 bases, there was a span of 20 bases. The CDR3 loop reads CASNIVGSGRGYTF. The CDR3 nucleotides are TGTGCCAGCAACATTGTAGGGTCCGGTAGGGGCTACACCTTC.

This clonotype turned up a few times. The gene calls are TRBV7-2 and TRBJ2-1; 9 bases align to TRBD2. J lost 6 bases, V lost 0 bases, and 6 bases had no gene match. Germline V gene data show CDR1 as SGHTA and CDR2 as FQGNSA. The CDR3 is 16 residues long. The CDR3 region has the DNA TGTGCCAGCAGCTTAGCGGCGGGAGGGGAACGCAATGAGCAGTTCTTC. Protein sequence: CASSLAAGGERNEQFF. The variable domain in full, completed from reference TRBV7-2 and TRBJ2-1, reads GAGVSQSPSNKVTEKGKDVELRCDPISGHTALYWYRQSLGQGLEFLIYFQGNSAPDKSGLPSDRFSAERTGGSVSTLTIQRTQQEDSAVYLCASSLAAGGERNEQFFGPGTRLTVL.

This clonotype showed up just a few times. The chain employs TRBV28 and TRBJ2-7; tentative D call: TRBD2 (5 bases). Germline lookup yields CDR1 MDHEN and CDR2 SYDVKM. The CDR3 loop spans 14 amino acids. Trimming removed 2 bases at V and 3 bases at J, with 11 bases between. The CDR3 region is CASSLSLAIYEQYF. CDR3 bases: TGTGCCAGCAGTTTAAGTCTAGCAATCTACGAGCAGTACTTC.

This clonotype was observed a handful of times. J is TRBJ1-2 and V is TRBV12-3 or TRBV12-4; D gene uncertain. The CDR3 is 12 amino acids. Trimming stripped 2 bases from V and 8 bases from J, with 9 bases between. The DNA for the CDR3 is TGTGCCAGCAGTTTAACCATGAGAGGCTACACCTTC. This gives the protein CASSLTMRGYTF.

The chain couples TRBV4-1 to TRBJ1-5, with D uncertain. V was shortened by 6 bases and J by 4 bases, with 13 bases between the two germline ends. CDR3 length equals 14 residues. Germline V gene lookup returns CDR1 MGHRA and CDR2 YSYEKL. CDR3: CASRRTGFNQPQHF. The CDR3 DNA reads as TGCGCCAGCAGGCGGACGGGCTTTAATCAGCCCCAGCATTTT.

The DNA for the CDR3 is TGCAGTGCTAGAGATTCCCGCCGGGACCCGGACAATACTGAAGCTTTCTTT. Amino acids: CSARDSRRDPDNTEAFF. This rearrangement joins TRBV20-1 to TRBJ1-1; tentative D call: TRBD1 (5 bases). Trimming cost V 0 bases and J 5 bases, with 22 bases left between them. CDR1 DFQATT and CDR2 SNEGSKA come from the germline V gene (reference sequence). This CDR3 spans 17 amino acids.

The CDR3 here is CSARPGPSNQPQHF. CDR3 nucleotides: TGCAGTGCTAGACCGGGTCCTAGCAATCAGCCCCAGCATTTT. The J gene is TRBJ1-5, the V gene TRBV20-1; D call uncertain. CDR1 is DFQATT, CDR2 SNEGSKA, per germline (reference sequence). Trimming stripped 2 bases from V and 0 bases from J, with 8 bases between. The CDR3 sequence is 14 residues long.

The sample holds a few counts of this clonotype. The chain employs TRBV13 and TRBJ2-7, with 9 bases identical to TRBD2. The CDR3 consists of 15 residues. Germline V gene data show CDR1 as PRHDT and CDR2 as FYEKMQ (reference sequence). J lost 5 bases, V lost 5 bases, and 10 bases had no gene match. The CDR3 bases are TGTGCCAGCAGCCGGCCGGGACTAGCAAACCACGAGCAGTACTTC. Protein: CASSRPGLANHEQYF.

J is TRBJ2-1 and V is TRBV12-3 or TRBV12-4, with 10 bases aligning to TRBD2. The junction had 11 bases not matched to a gene; V was cut back by 7 bases and J by 8 bases. CDR3 length: 15 amino acids. CDR3 bases: TGTGCCAGCACGCCACAGCGGGGGGGCCAAGATGAGCAGTTCTTC. Its protein product is CASTPQRGGQDEQFF.

The chain has TRBV9 and TRBJ2-3, with D perhaps matching TRBD1 (5 bases). This CDR3 comprises 16 residues. V dropped 3 bases and J dropped 3 bases, with 17 bases sitting between them. CDR1 and CDR2 (germline): SGDLS, YYNGEE. The CDR3 DNA reads as TGTGCCAGCAGCGGCCGCCTAAGGGGCCGGACAGATACGCAGTATTTT. This translates into CASSGRLRGRTDTQYF.

The rearrangement links TRBV20-1 to TRBJ1-5; possibly TRBD1 for D (6 bases). Looked up from germline, CDR1 is DFQATT and CDR2 is SNEGSKA (reference sequence). Trimming removed 4 bases at V and 1 base at J, with 26 bases between. The CDR3 is made up of 19 amino acids. In DNA, the CDR3 is TGCAGTGCTACAGGGACAATGGTTTTTTATAGAGCAAGCAATCAGCCCCAGCATTTT. Amino acid sequence: CSATGTMVFYRASNQPQHF.

A few counts support this clonotype. This sequence joins TRBV7-2 and TRBJ2-5; tentatively, D is TRBD1 or TRBD2 (5 bases each). The CDR3 runs to 13 residues. V gave up 3 bases and J gave up 5 bases, with 10 bases separating them. Looked up from germline, CDR1 is SGHTA and CDR2 is FQGNSA. The CDR3 sequence: CASSFSRGETQYF. The DNA for the CDR3 is TGTGCCAGCAGCTTTTCTCGGGGCGAGACCCAGTACTTC.

The chain is built from TRBV18 and TRBJ2-2, with 7 bases matching TRBD2. Germline V gene lookup returns CDR1 KGHSH and CDR2 LQKENI. This CDR3 is built from 16 residues. The V and J ends lost 3 bases and 4 bases, in that order; junction bases with no gene match: 8. CDR3 coding DNA: TGTGCCAGCTCACCCACTAGCGCTCGAGGCACCGGGGAGCTGTTTTTT. Translating gives CASSPTSARGTGELFF. The entire variable domain, with the rest obtained from reference TRBV18 and TRBJ2-2, is as follows: NAGVMQNPRHLVRRRGQEARLRCSPMKGHSHVYWYRQLPEEGLKFMVYLQKENIIDESGMPKERFSAEFPKEGPSILRIQQVVRGDSAAYFCASSPTSARGTGELFFGEGSRLTVL.

The J gene is TRBJ2-1, the V gene TRBV20-1; a possible D gene is TRBD2 (6 bases). The CDR3 is made up of 15 amino acids. Germline V gives CDR1 DFQATT, CDR2 SNEGSKA (reference sequence). The V and J ends lost 2 bases and 4 bases respectively, with 15 bases between them. This CDR3 is CSARISGLIYNEQFF. The CDR3 region has the DNA TGCAGTGCTAGAATTAGCGGTCTAATTTACAATGAGCAGTTCTTC.